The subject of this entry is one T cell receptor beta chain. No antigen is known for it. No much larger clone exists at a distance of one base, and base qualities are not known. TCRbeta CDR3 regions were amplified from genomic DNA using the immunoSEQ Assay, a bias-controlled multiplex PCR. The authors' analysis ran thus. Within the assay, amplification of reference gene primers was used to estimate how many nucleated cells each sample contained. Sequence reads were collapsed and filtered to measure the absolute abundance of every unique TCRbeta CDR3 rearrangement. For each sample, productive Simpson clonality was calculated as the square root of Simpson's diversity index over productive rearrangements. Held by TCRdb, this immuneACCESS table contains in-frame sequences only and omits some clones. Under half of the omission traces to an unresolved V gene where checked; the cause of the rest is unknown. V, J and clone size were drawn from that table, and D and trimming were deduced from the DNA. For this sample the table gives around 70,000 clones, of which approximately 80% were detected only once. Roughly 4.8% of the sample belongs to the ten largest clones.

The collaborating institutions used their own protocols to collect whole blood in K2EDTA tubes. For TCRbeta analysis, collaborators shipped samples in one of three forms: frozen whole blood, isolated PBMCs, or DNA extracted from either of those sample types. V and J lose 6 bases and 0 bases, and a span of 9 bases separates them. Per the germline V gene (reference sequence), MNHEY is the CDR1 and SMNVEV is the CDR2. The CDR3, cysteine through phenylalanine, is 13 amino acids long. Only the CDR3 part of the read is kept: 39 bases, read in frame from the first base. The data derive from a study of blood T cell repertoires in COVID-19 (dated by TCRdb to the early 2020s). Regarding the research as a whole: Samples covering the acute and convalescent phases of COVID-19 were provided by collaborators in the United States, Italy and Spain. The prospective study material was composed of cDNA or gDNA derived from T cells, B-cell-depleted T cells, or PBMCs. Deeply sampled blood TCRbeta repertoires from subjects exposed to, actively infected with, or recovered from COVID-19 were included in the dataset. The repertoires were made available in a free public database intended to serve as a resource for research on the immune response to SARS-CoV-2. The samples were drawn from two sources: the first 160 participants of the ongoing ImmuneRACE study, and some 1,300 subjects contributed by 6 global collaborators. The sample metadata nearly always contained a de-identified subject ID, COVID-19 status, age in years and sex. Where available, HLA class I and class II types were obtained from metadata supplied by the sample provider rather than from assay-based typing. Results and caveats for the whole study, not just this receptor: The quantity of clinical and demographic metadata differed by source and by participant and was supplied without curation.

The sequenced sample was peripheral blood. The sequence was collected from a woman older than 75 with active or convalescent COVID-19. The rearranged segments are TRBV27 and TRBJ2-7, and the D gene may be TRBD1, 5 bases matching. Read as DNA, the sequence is TGTGCCAGCAGCCGGACATTCTCCTACGAGCAGTACTTC. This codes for CASSRTFSYEQYF.